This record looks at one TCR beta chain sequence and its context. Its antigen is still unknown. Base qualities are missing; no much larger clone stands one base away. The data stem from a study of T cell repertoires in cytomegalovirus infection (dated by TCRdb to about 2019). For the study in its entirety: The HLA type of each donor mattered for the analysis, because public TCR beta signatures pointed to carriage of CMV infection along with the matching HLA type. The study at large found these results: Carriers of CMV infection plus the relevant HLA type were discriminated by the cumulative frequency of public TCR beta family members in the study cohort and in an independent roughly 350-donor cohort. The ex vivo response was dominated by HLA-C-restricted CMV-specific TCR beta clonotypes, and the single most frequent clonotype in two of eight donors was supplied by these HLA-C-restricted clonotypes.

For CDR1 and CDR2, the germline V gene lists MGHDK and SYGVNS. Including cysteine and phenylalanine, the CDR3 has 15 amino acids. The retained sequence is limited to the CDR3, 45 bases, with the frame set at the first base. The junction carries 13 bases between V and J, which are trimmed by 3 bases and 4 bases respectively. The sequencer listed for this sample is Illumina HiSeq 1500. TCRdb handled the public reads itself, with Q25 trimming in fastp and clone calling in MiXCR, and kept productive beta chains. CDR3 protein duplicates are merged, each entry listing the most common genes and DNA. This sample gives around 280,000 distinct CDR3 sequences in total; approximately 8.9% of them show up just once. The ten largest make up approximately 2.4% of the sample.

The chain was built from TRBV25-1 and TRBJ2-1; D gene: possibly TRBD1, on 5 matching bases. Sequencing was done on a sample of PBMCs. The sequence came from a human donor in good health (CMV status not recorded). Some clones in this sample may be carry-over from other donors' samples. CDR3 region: CASSDLQAIYNEQFF. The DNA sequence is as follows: TGTGCCAGCAGTGATTTACAGGCGATTTACAATGAGCAGTTCTTC.